The clone carrying this T cell receptor beta chain was found many times. Its antigen is undetermined. This specimen belongs to a study of T cells in Graves' hyperthyroidism and ophthalmopathy. Study-wide context: Pretreatment peripheral blood was obtained at initial diagnosis. Study-level points and caveats: By a 13 V-J model, ophthalmopathy was set apart from stable hyperthyroidism.

The source material, RNA transcripts, was used to amplify TCR beta CDR3 regions. During a first-round RT-PCR of the TCR CDR3, the HTBI primer set was used. Via MiXCR, TCRdb re-called the multiplex PCR reads, giving one row per CDR3 protein. The data contain around 520,000 distinct CDR3 sequences, roughly a quarter of them singletons. Trimming pared 7 bases from V and 5 bases from J, leaving 20 bases between. The germline gives CDR1 SGHVS, CDR2 FQNEAQ. CDR3 length equals 15 residues. Material: blood. This clonotype was obtained from a woman aged 25 to 39 with Graves' ophthalmopathy. The chain uses TRBV7-8 and TRBJ1-2; possibly TRBD1 for D (6 bases). CDR3 amino acids: CASKPLRTDSYGYTF. In DNA form, the CDR3 reads TGTGCCAGCAAGCCCCTTCGGACAGATTCATATGGCTACACCTTC.